This T cell receptor beta chain stems from a study of cytomegalovirus exposure and HLA in healthy donors. The CDR3 covers 14 residues. V was cut by 4 bases and J by 8 bases, with 15 bases left in between. Germline loops: CDR1 MNHNY, CDR2 SVGAGI (reference sequence). PCR employed 60 Vbeta and 13 Jbeta primers. Sequencing was performed with immunoSEQ multiplex PCR; in TCRdb, only in-frame clones are kept and a portion is missing. The sample has roughly 200,000 clones, approximately 79% seen once. Study results and caveats: A few chains linked to CMV were shown in vitro to be specific for CMV antigens. Altogether, 160 or so TCR beta chains were recorded as cytomegalovirus-associated. TCR beta V- and J-gene trimming was later associated with a missense DCLRE1C variant.

The count of this clone is one. The antigen is unknown. This chain links TRBV6-6 with TRBJ2-1; D is undetermined. The origin of this receptor is a woman in her forties in good health and CMV-seronegative. The sequenced sample consisted of PBMCs. The CDR3: CASSSPLSFYEQFF. The CDR3 nucleotides read TGTGCCAGCAGTTCCCCCCTCTCTTTCTATGAGCAGTTCTTC.